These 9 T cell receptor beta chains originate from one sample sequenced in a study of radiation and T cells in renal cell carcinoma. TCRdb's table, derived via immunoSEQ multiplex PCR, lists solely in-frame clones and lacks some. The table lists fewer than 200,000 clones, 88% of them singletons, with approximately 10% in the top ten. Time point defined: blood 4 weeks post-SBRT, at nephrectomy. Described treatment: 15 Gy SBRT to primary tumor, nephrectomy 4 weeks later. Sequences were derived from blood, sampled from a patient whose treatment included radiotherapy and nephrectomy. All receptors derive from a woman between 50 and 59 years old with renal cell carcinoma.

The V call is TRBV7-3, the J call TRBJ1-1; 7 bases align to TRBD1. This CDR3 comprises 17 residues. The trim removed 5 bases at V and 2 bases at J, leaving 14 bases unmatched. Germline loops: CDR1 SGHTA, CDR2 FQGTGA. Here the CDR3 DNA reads TGTGCCAGCAGCCCCCAGGATAGAGGGACAGCCAACACTGAAGCTTTCTTT. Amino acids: CASSPQDRGTANTEAFF.

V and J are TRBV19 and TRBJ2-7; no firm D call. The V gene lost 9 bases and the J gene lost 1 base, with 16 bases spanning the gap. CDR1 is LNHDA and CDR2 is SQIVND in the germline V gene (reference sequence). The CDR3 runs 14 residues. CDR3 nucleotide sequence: TGTGCCAGCCGCCCCAAGGACGGATCCTACGAGCAGTACTTC. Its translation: CASRPKDGSYEQYF.

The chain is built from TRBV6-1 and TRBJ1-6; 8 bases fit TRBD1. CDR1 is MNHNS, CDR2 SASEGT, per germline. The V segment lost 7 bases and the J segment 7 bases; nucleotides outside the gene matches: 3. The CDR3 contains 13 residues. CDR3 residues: CASTGQGNSPLHF. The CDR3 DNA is TGTGCCAGCACAGGACAGGGCAATTCACCCCTCCACTTT.

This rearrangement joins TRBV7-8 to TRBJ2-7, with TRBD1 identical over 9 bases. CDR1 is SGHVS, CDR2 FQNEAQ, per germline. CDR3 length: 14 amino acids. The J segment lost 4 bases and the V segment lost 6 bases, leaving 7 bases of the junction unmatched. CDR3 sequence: CASSWDRAAYEQYF. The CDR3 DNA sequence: TGTGCCAGCAGTTGGGACAGGGCGGCGTACGAGCAGTACTTC.

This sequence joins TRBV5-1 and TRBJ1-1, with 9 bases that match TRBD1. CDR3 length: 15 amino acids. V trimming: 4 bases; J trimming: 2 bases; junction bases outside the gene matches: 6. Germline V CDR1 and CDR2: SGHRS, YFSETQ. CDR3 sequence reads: CASSIRDRANTEAFF. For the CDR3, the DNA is TGCGCCAGCAGCATCCGGGACAGGGCCAACACTGAAGCTTTCTTT.

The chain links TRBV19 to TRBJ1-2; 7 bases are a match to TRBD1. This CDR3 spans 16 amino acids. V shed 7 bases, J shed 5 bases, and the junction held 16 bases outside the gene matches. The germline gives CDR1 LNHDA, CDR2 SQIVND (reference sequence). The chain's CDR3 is CASTASRDRNSYGYTF. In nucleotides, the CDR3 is TGTGCCAGTACCGCATCGAGGGACAGAAATAGTTATGGCTACACCTTC.

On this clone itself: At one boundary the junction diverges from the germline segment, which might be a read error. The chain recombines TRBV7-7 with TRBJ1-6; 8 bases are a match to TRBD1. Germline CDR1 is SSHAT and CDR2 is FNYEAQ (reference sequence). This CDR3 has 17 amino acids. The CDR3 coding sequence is TGTGCTAGCAGCTCAACCAGGACAGGGTCTATTAATTCACCCCTCCACTTT. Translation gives CASSSTRTGSINSPLHF.

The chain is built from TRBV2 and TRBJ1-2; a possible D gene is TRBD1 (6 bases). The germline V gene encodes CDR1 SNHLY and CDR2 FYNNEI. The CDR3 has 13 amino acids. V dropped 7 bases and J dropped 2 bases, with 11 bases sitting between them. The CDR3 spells CASTRGGNYGYTF. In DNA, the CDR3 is TGTGCCAGCACAAGGGGGGGGAACTATGGCTACACCTTC. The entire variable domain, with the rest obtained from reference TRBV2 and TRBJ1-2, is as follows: EPEVTQTPSHQVTQMGQEVILRCVPISNHLYFYWYRQILGQKVEFLVSFYNNEISEKSEIFDDQFSVERPDGSNFTLKIRSTKLEDSAMYFCASTRGGNYGYTFGSGTRLTVV.

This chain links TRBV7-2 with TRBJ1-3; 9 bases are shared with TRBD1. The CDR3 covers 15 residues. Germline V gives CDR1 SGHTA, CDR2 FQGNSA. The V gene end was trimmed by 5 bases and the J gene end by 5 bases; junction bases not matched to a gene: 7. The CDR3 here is CASSAGTGRRNTIYF. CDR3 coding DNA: TGTGCCAGCAGCGCAGGGACAGGGAGGCGAAACACCATATATTTT. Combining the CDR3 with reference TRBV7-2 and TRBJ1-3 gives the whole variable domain GAGVSQSPSNKVTEKGKDVELRCDPISGHTALYWYRQSLGQGLEFLIYFQGNSAPDKSGLPSDRFSAERTGGSVSTLTIQRTQQEDSAVYLCASSAGTGRRNTIYFGEGSWLTVV.